A selection of T cell receptor beta chains follows, all from one sample in a study of T cell responses to AZD1222 COVID-19 vaccine. This table comes from immunoSEQ multiplex PCR, and its TCRdb copy is limited to in-frame clones, with some not included. The sample includes roughly 91,000 clones, about 92% seen only once; the top ten take approximately 2.1%. The source material was peripheral blood, sampled on day 0 of AZD1222 vaccination. All receptors come from an adult in good health. Both conserved end residues are part of each CDR3. The order of the fields is clone size, J gene, V gene, D gene, CDR3 DNA, CDR3 protein. The D gene is left open where the match is weak. Only part of the rows carry a size: once, few, many, or a class if the clone is expanded.

clone size: few; J gene: TRBJ2-1; V gene: TRBV7-9; D gene: NA; CDR3 DNA: TGTGCCAGCAGCTTAGACGGGGCGTACAATGAGCAGTTCTTC; CDR3 protein: CASSLDGAYNEQFF
clone size: NA; J gene: TRBJ2-7; V gene: TRBV30; D gene: NA; CDR3 DNA: TGTGCCTGGAGTCGACAGTACGAGCAGTACTTC; CDR3 protein: CAWSRQYEQYF
clone size: NA; J gene: TRBJ1-4; V gene: TRBV30; D gene: NA; CDR3 DNA: TGTGCCTGGAGTAACCAGGGGCGAAAACTGTTTTTT; CDR3 protein: CAWSNQGRKLFF
clone size: NA; J gene: TRBJ1-3; V gene: TRBV18; D gene: NA; CDR3 DNA: TGTGCCAGCTCACCAAGTTCTCGACAGCGGGATATCTCTGGAAACACCATATATTTT; CDR3 protein: CASSPSSRQRDISGNTIYF
clone size: NA; J gene: TRBJ1-1; V gene: TRBV5-1; D gene: NA; CDR3 DNA: TGCGCCAGCAGCGTCGGAGAACCGGGGACTGAAGCTTTCTTT; CDR3 protein: CASSVGEPGTEAFF
clone size: NA; J gene: TRBJ1-5; V gene: TRBV6-5; D gene: TRBD1; CDR3 DNA: TGTGCCAGCAGGCCAGGGACAGGGTTACAGCCCCAGCATTTT; CDR3 protein: CASRPGTGLQPQHF
clone size: NA; J gene: TRBJ1-1; V gene: TRBV19; D gene: NA; CDR3 DNA: TGTGCCAGTAGTATAGGGAGGGACCGCGTGACAGCTTTCTTT; CDR3 protein: CASSIGRDRVTAFF
clone size: NA; J gene: TRBJ2-7; V gene: TRBV6-5; D gene: TRBD1; CDR3 DNA: TGTGCCAGCAGTCCCGGGACAGGGAAAGGCTACGAGCAGTACTTC; CDR3 protein: CASSPGTGKGYEQYF
clone size: few; J gene: TRBJ1-2; V gene: TRBV25-1; D gene: NA; CDR3 DNA: TGTGCCAGCAGCCCCTCTCTAGGGAACTATGGCTACACCTTC; CDR3 protein: CASSPSLGNYGYTF
clone size: NA; J gene: TRBJ2-1; V gene: TRBV9; D gene: TRBD2; CDR3 DNA: TGTGCCAGCAGCACCCTAGCGGGGCGGTCTCTTAATGAGCAGTTCTTC; CDR3 protein: CASSTLAGRSLNEQFF
clone size: once; J gene: TRBJ2-5; V gene: TRBV10-2; D gene: NA; CDR3 DNA: TGCGCCAGCAGTGAGTCAGTGCTGGGCGGGGTCTGGGGGCAAGAGACCCAGTACTTC; CDR3 protein: CASSESVLGGVWGQETQYF
clone size: NA; J gene: TRBJ2-1; V gene: TRBV18; D gene: NA; CDR3 DNA: TGTGCCAGCTCAATTACCGGGGGAACGTACAATGAGCAGTTCTTC; CDR3 protein: CASSITGGTYNEQFF
clone size: NA; J gene: TRBJ2-1; V gene: TRBV3-1/TRBV3-2; D gene: TRBD2; CDR3 DNA: TGTGCCAGCAGCCAAGATAGTCCGGGGACTAGCGGTTACAATGAGCAGTTCTTC; CDR3 protein: CASSQDSPGTSGYNEQFF
clone size: NA; J gene: TRBJ2-7; V gene: TRBV5-1; D gene: NA; CDR3 DNA: TGCGCCAGCAGCTTGTTTGTACAGTCCTACGAGCAGTACTTC; CDR3 protein: CASSLFVQSYEQYF
clone size: NA; J gene: TRBJ2-1; V gene: TRBV4-2; D gene: TRBD2; CDR3 DNA: TGTGCCAGCAGCCAAGATAGGCGACTAGCGGACAATGAGCAGTTCTTC; CDR3 protein: CASSQDRRLADNEQFF
clone size: NA; J gene: TRBJ2-3; V gene: TRBV3-1/TRBV3-2; D gene: NA; CDR3 DNA: TGTGCCAGCAGCCAAGATGTGAGGGCGGTTGGCACAGATACGCAGTATTTT; CDR3 protein: CASSQDVRAVGTDTQYF
clone size: once; J gene: TRBJ2-7; V gene: TRBV5-5; D gene: TRBD2; CDR3 DNA: TGTGCCAGCAGCCCGGTACTAGCGGGAGGCTCCTACGAGCAGTACTTC; CDR3 protein: CASSPVLAGGSYEQYF
clone size: once; J gene: TRBJ2-2; V gene: TRBV5-5; D gene: NA; CDR3 DNA: TGTGCCAGCAGCTTGAACCCAGCGAACACCGGGGAGCTGTTTTTT; CDR3 protein: CASSLNPANTGELFF
clone size: NA; J gene: TRBJ2-3; V gene: TRBV6-5; D gene: NA; CDR3 DNA: TGTGCCAGCAGTTACGGGCAGGATCGTGGAGATACGCAGTATTTT; CDR3 protein: CASSYGQDRGDTQYF
clone size: NA; J gene: TRBJ2-7; V gene: TRBV7-6; D gene: NA; CDR3 DNA: TGTGCCAGCAGCTCCTATGGGATGGGCTACGAGCAGTACTTC; CDR3 protein: CASSSYGMGYEQYF
clone size: NA; J gene: TRBJ2-7; V gene: TRBV18; D gene: NA; CDR3 DNA: TGTGCCAGCTCCCCTACTCCCGGGACGCCGGGTGTAGAGCAGTACTTC; CDR3 protein: CASSPTPGTPGVEQYF
clone size: NA; J gene: TRBJ1-1; V gene: TRBV11-3; D gene: NA; CDR3 DNA: TGTGCCAGCAGCCCCCGTGGGGGGAAGAACACTGAAGCTTTCTTT; CDR3 protein: CASSPRGGKNTEAFF
clone size: NA; J gene: TRBJ2-1; V gene: TRBV11-2; D gene: NA; CDR3 DNA: TGTGCCAGCAGCCGCTCTCGCGGGGGCGAGCAGTTCTTC; CDR3 protein: CASSRSRGGEQFF
clone size: NA; J gene: TRBJ2-5; V gene: TRBV30; D gene: NA; CDR3 DNA: TGTGCCTGGAGTGCCGTGGAACAGACCCAGTACTTC; CDR3 protein: CAWSAVEQTQYF
clone size: NA; J gene: TRBJ1-4; V gene: TRBV30; D gene: NA; CDR3 DNA: TGTGCCTGGAGGTTGCTTTCCGGGCAAAGTGGGGAAAAACTGTTTTTT; CDR3 protein: CAWRLLSGQSGEKLFF
clone size: NA; J gene: TRBJ2-5; V gene: TRBV5-1; D gene: TRBD2; CDR3 DNA: TGCGCCAGCAGAACTAGCGGGGGCCAAGAGACCCAGTACTTC; CDR3 protein: CASRTSGGQETQYF
clone size: NA; J gene: TRBJ2-3; V gene: TRBV2; D gene: TRBD2; CDR3 DNA: TGTGCCAGCAGAACCGGGACTAGCGGGAGTGATACGCAGTATTTT; CDR3 protein: CASRTGTSGSDTQYF
clone size: NA; J gene: TRBJ2-2; V gene: TRBV5-1; D gene: NA; CDR3 DNA: TGCGCCAGCAGCTTGGCCGCAGGGGACACCGGGGAGCTGTTTTTT; CDR3 protein: CASSLAAGDTGELFF
clone size: few; J gene: TRBJ2-3; V gene: TRBV10-1; D gene: TRBD2; CDR3 DNA: TGCGCCAGCAGCATGGGGGGGTTTAGCACAGATACGCAGTATTTT; CDR3 protein: CASSMGGFSTDTQYF
clone size: NA; J gene: TRBJ1-2; V gene: TRBV18; D gene: NA; CDR3 DNA: TGTGCCAGCTCACCGAACTTGGACTATGGCTACACCTTC; CDR3 protein: CASSPNLDYGYTF
clone size: NA; J gene: TRBJ2-5; V gene: TRBV5-1; D gene: TRBD1; CDR3 DNA: TGCGCCAGCGCCGGGACAGGGGAAGAGACCCAGTACTTC; CDR3 protein: CASAGTGEETQYF
clone size: NA; J gene: TRBJ1-4; V gene: TRBV5-4; D gene: NA; CDR3 DNA: TGTGCCAGCAGCCGATCACAGGGCACTAATGAAAAACTGTTTTTT; CDR3 protein: CASSRSQGTNEKLFF
clone size: NA; J gene: TRBJ1-2; V gene: TRBV7-9; D gene: TRBD1; CDR3 DNA: TGTGCCAGCAGCCCCGCCGGGACAGTCCTTTCCCCCAACTATGGCTACACCTTC; CDR3 protein: CASSPAGTVLSPNYGYTF
clone size: NA; J gene: TRBJ1-2; V gene: TRBV3-1/TRBV3-2; D gene: NA; CDR3 DNA: TGTGCCAGCAGCCAAGCTAACTATGGCTACACCTTC; CDR3 protein: CASSQANYGYTF
clone size: NA; J gene: TRBJ1-1; V gene: TRBV7-9; D gene: NA; CDR3 DNA: TGTGCCAGCACGAGACAGCTGAACACTGAAGCTTTCTTT; CDR3 protein: CASTRQLNTEAFF
clone size: NA; J gene: TRBJ2-7; V gene: TRBV28; D gene: TRBD1; CDR3 DNA: TGTGCCAGCGGCGTTGGGGGGACAGGTCCCCACGAGCAGTACTTC; CDR3 protein: CASGVGGTGPHEQYF
clone size: NA; J gene: TRBJ1-6; V gene: TRBV19; D gene: TRBD1; CDR3 DNA: TGTGCCAGTAGTATTTCGGGACAGACTTTATCACCCCTCCACTTT; CDR3 protein: CASSISGQTLSPLHF
clone size: few; J gene: TRBJ1-1; V gene: TRBV19; D gene: TRBD1; CDR3 DNA: TGTGCCAGTAGTATCCTATACGACAGGGAAGAAGCTTTCTTT; CDR3 protein: CASSILYDREEAFF
clone size: few; J gene: TRBJ2-1; V gene: TRBV4-1; D gene: TRBD2; CDR3 DNA: TGCGCCAGCAGCCAAGACCTTAGCGGGAGGGCATACAATGAGCAGTTCTTC; CDR3 protein: CASSQDLSGRAYNEQFF
clone size: NA; J gene: TRBJ1-2; V gene: TRBV27; D gene: TRBD1; CDR3 DNA: TGTGCCAGCAGTCTAGACAGGGGTCTAGGGTATGGCTACACCTTC; CDR3 protein: CASSLDRGLGYGYTF
clone size: NA; J gene: TRBJ1-2; V gene: TRBV5-1; D gene: TRBD1; CDR3 DNA: TGCGCCAGCAGGCCACAGGGGGCGGCGAGAGGCTACACCTTC; CDR3 protein: CASRPQGAARGYTF
clone size: NA; J gene: TRBJ1-2; V gene: TRBV30; D gene: NA; CDR3 DNA: TGTGCCTGGGGAGGGGGGGGTAGCTATGGCTACACCTTC; CDR3 protein: CAWGGGGSYGYTF
clone size: NA; J gene: TRBJ2-2; V gene: TRBV19; D gene: TRBD2; CDR3 DNA: TGTGCCAGTAGTATAGGAGGGAGCGGGGACACCGGGGAGCTGTTTTTT; CDR3 protein: CASSIGGSGDTGELFF
clone size: NA; J gene: TRBJ2-7; V gene: TRBV5-4; D gene: TRBD1; CDR3 DNA: TGTGCCAGCAGCATCCGGGACAGAGGTTTCCTGGGGCAGTACTTC; CDR3 protein: CASSIRDRGFLGQYF
clone size: NA; J gene: TRBJ2-5; V gene: TRBV7-2; D gene: NA; CDR3 DNA: TGTGCCAGCAGCCGTGGTGATCCCGAGACCCAGTACTTC; CDR3 protein: CASSRGDPETQYF
clone size: NA; J gene: TRBJ2-3; V gene: TRBV5-1; D gene: TRBD2; CDR3 DNA: TGCGCCAGCAGCTTGGTGGCGGGAGTTACCACAGATACGCAGTATTTT; CDR3 protein: CASSLVAGVTTDTQYF
clone size: NA; J gene: TRBJ1-4; V gene: TRBV6-5; D gene: NA; CDR3 DNA: TGTGCCAGCAGTTACTTACAAGCCAGCGTCGGTGAAAAACTGTTTTTT; CDR3 protein: CASSYLQASVGEKLFF
clone size: NA; J gene: TRBJ2-1; V gene: TRBV2; D gene: TRBD2; CDR3 DNA: TGTGCCAGCAGTGACCAGAATATAGCGGGCCACTCCTACAATGAGCAGTTCTTC; CDR3 protein: CASSDQNIAGHSYNEQFF
clone size: NA; J gene: TRBJ2-3; V gene: TRBV2; D gene: TRBD1; CDR3 DNA: TGTGCCAGCAAGGGACAGGGTAGGAATACGCAGTATTTT; CDR3 protein: CASKGQGRNTQYF
clone size: NA; J gene: TRBJ1-2; V gene: TRBV5-8; D gene: TRBD1; CDR3 DNA: TGTGCCAGCAGCTCGCCCGGGACAGAGAACTATGGCTACACCTTC; CDR3 protein: CASSSPGTENYGYTF
clone size: NA; J gene: TRBJ1-4; V gene: TRBV5-1; D gene: TRBD1; CDR3 DNA: TGCGCCAGCAGCTTGGGACAGGGAGGAGAAAAACTGTTTTTT; CDR3 protein: CASSLGQGGEKLFF
clone size: NA; J gene: TRBJ1-1; V gene: TRBV3-1/TRBV3-2; D gene: TRBD1; CDR3 DNA: TGTGCCAGCAGCCCCTGGACAGGGAACATGAACACTGAAGCTTTCTTT; CDR3 protein: CASSPWTGNMNTEAFF
clone size: once; J gene: TRBJ1-3; V gene: TRBV5-4; D gene: NA; CDR3 DNA: TGTGCCAGCAGCACACGGACGGCGACCTCTGGAAACACCATATATTTT; CDR3 protein: CASSTRTATSGNTIYF
clone size: NA; J gene: TRBJ2-3; V gene: TRBV7-9; D gene: TRBD2; CDR3 DNA: TGTGCCAGCAGCTTATGGGGGGCACTAGCGGGAACAGATACGCAGTATTTT; CDR3 protein: CASSLWGALAGTDTQYF
clone size: NA; J gene: TRBJ1-1; V gene: TRBV7-2; D gene: NA; CDR3 DNA: TGTGCCAGCAGCTTAAATGGGGTGAAGGGCACTGAAGCTTTCTTT; CDR3 protein: CASSLNGVKGTEAFF
clone size: NA; J gene: TRBJ1-6; V gene: TRBV5-1; D gene: NA; CDR3 DNA: TGCGCCAGCAGCTTGCAGCGGGAGCTAAATTCACCCCTCCACTTT; CDR3 protein: CASSLQRELNSPLHF
clone size: NA; J gene: TRBJ2-1; V gene: TRBV5-1; D gene: NA; CDR3 DNA: TGCGCCAGCAGCTTACAGCGGGTCATTACCGATGAGCAGTTCTTC; CDR3 protein: CASSLQRVITDEQFF